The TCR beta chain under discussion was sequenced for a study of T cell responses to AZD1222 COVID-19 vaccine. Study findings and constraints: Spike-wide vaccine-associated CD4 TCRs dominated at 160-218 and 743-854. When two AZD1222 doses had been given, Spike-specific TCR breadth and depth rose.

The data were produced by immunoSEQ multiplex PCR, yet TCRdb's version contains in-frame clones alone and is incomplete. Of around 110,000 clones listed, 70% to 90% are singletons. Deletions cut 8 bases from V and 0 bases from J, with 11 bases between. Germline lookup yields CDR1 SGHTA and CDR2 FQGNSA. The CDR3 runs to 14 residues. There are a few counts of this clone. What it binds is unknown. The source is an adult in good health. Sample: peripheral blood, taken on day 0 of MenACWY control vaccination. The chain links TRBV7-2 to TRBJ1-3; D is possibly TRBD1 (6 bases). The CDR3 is CASGQGPSGNTIYF. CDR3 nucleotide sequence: TGTGCCAGCGGGCAGGGGCCCTCTGGAAACACCATATATTTT.